Below are 29 T cell receptor beta chains sequenced from a single sample in a study of blood T cell repertoires in COVID-19. Sequenced by immunoSEQ multiplex PCR; TCRdb stores in-frame clones only, minus some. The sample consists of tens of thousands of clones, approximately 86% of them appearing once. Input material: peripheral blood. The receptors originated from a male donor with acute or convalescent COVID-19.

The rearrangement uses TRBV28 and TRBJ2-2; D not resolved. The CDR3 runs to 12 residues. V was clipped by 5 bases and J by 8 bases, with 9 bases between them. Germline loops: CDR1 MDHEN, CDR2 SYDVKM. CDR3 in amino acids: CASSVAVGELFF. DNA for the CDR3: TGTGCCAGCAGTGTCGCGGTAGGGGAGCTGTTTTTT.

DNA of the CDR3: TGTGCCAGCAGCCCAAACAGGGGGTCGAAGGGTGAGCAGTTCTTC. Translating gives CASSPNRGSKGEQFF. J is TRBJ2-1 and V is TRBV7-3; TRBD1 agrees at 8 bases. The J segment lost 9 bases and the V segment lost 5 bases, leaving 12 bases of the junction unmatched. Germline assignment: CDR1 SGHTA and CDR2 FQGTGA. There are 15 residues in the CDR3.

This chain connects TRBV5-4 to TRBJ2-3; D remains unclear. The CDR3 has 13 amino acids. Trimming removed 0 bases at V and 3 bases at J, with 5 bases between. The V gene's germline CDR1 is SGHNT and CDR2 YYREEE (reference sequence). The CDR3 region has the DNA TGTGCCAGCAGCTTGGTCTATACAGATACGCAGTATTTT. Translated: CASSLVYTDTQYF.

This rearrangement joins TRBV28 to TRBJ1-2; 9 nucleotides match TRBD1. Germline CDR1 is MDHEN and CDR2 is SYDVKM. This CDR3 region has 15 residues. Germline trimming cut 6 bases from V and 4 bases from J; bases unmatched to any gene: 9. CDR3 sequence: CASSLQGAGGYGYTF. The CDR3 region has the DNA TGTGCCAGCAGCCTACAGGGGGCGGGTGGCTATGGCTACACCTTC.

The chain has TRBV9 and TRBJ2-3; D perhaps matches TRBD2 (5 bases). The V gene's germline CDR1 is SGDLS and CDR2 YYNGEE. This CDR3 comprises 15 residues. V lost 2 bases to trimming and J lost 5 bases, with 15 bases between them. CDR3 protein: CASSVGRPRGDTQYF. CDR3 bases: TGTGCCAGCAGCGTGGGTCGGCCTCGGGGAGATACGCAGTATTTT.

The V call is TRBV5-4, the J call TRBJ1-2; the D is unclear. The V and J ends lost 4 bases and 3 bases respectively, with 16 bases between them. The CDR3 spans 15 residues. Per the germline V gene, CDR1 is SGHNT and CDR2 is YYREEE (reference sequence). The DNA of the CDR3 is TGTGCCAGCAGCCCCTCGTCGCGGCGGGACTATGGCTACACCTTC. Protein product: CASSPSSRRDYGYTF.

The chain employs TRBV6-5 and TRBJ2-2, with TRBD1 matching over 7 bases. Per germline, CDR1 MNHEY and CDR2 SVGAGI. The trim removed 6 bases at V and 1 base at J, leaving 2 bases unmatched. The CDR3 covers 14 residues. The CDR3 coding sequence is TGTGCCAGCAGGACAGGGCTGAACACCGGGGAGCTGTTTTTT. Translation: CASRTGLNTGELFF.

The CDR3, as DNA: TGTGCCAGCAGCCCGGGACTAGCGGTGACCGGGGAGCTGTTTTTT. Translation gives CASSPGLAVTGELFF. V is TRBV11-2 and J is TRBJ2-2; 11 bases match TRBD2. The germline gives CDR1 SGHAT, CDR2 FQNNGV. The CDR3 spans 15 residues. J gave up 5 bases and V 5 bases, and 4 bases lay outside the gene matches.

CDR3 loop: CASSPGGNEAFF. CDR3 nucleotides: TGTGCCAGCAGCCCAGGGGGGAACGAAGCTTTCTTT. This rearrangement joins TRBV2 to TRBJ1-1, with 7 positions matching TRBD1. Germline CDR1 SNHLY, CDR2 FYNNEI. The CDR3 contains 12 residues. V lost 6 bases to trimming and J lost 8 bases; unmatched junction nucleotides: 6.

The chain recombines TRBV7-6 with TRBJ1-5, with no clear D. Germline V CDR1 and CDR2: SGHVS, FNYEAQ. V lost 1 base to trimming and J lost 1 base, with 11 bases between them. The CDR3 totals 16 residues. The DNA for the CDR3 is TGTGCCAGCAGCTTAGGAGTTCGGAGCAGCAATCAGCCCCAGCATTTT. This codes for CASSLGVRSSNQPQHF.

Here the CDR3 DNA reads TGTGCCAGCAGCCCCTGGGGGGGGACAGGGGATACGCAGTATTTT. Its translation is CASSPWGGTGDTQYF. The rearrangement links TRBV5-6 to TRBJ2-3, with TRBD1 matching over 9 bases. V gave up 4 bases and J gave up 6 bases; unmatched junction bases: 9. CDR3 length equals 15 residues. Germline loops: CDR1 SGHDT, CDR2 YYEEEE.

This clone was detected once. The rearrangement uses TRBV7-2 and TRBJ2-4; TRBD1 aligns across 8 bases. CDR3 length: 16 amino acids. Germline V gene lookup returns CDR1 SGHTA and CDR2 FQGNSA. Trimming at V came to 1 base and at J to 5 bases, leaving 7 bases not matched to a gene. CDR3 coding DNA: TGTGCCAGCAGCTTAGAAGACAGGGGATCGGAAAACATTCAGTACTTC. It specifies CASSLEDRGSENIQYF.

V usage is TRBV23-1 and J usage is TRBJ1-5; possible D gene TRBD1, 6 bases. TRBV23-1 is known as an ORF, though its function is uncertain. The CDR3 covers 17 residues. The V end lost 2 bases, the J end lost 6 bases, and 20 bases lay between the germline ends. The CDR3 DNA reads TGCGCCAGCAGTCAAGTTGGTTGGCAGGGGAGAAGTCAGCCCCAGCATTTT. Protein: CASSQVGWQGRSQPQHF.

The chain couples TRBV7-9 to TRBJ1-3; D is ambiguous. Germline V gene sequence: CDR1 SEHNR, CDR2 FQNEAQ (reference sequence). V was clipped by 7 bases and J by 0 bases, with 13 bases between them. The CDR3 runs to 15 residues. This chain's CDR3 is CASTLLGSSGNTIYF. As DNA, the CDR3 is TGTGCCAGCACATTACTTGGGAGCTCTGGAAACACCATATATTTT.

This clone came up once. The rearrangement links TRBV24-1 to TRBJ1-1, with 8 bases aligning to TRBD1. The germline gives CDR1 KGHDR, CDR2 SFDVKD. The CDR3 consists of 13 residues. Germline trimming cut 7 bases from V and 6 bases from J; bases unmatched to any gene: 6. DNA of the CDR3: TGTGCCACCAGGGACAGGGTCAACTCTGAAGCTTTCTTT. This gives the protein CATRDRVNSEAFF.

This clone was seen only once. For the CDR3, the DNA is TGCGCCAGCAGCCAATCGGGACCACTAGCGGGGGAGACGAACACCGGGGAGCTGTTTTTT. Translating gives CASSQSGPLAGETNTGELFF. This chain joins TRBV4-1 and TRBJ2-2; the match to TRBD2 covers 11 bases. The CDR3 loop spans 20 amino acids. Germline CDR1 reads MGHRA; CDR2 reads YSYEKL. Losses at the gene ends were 2 bases for V and 0 bases for J; bases not matched to a gene: 11.

The chain links TRBV6-6 to TRBJ1-2, with 8 bases that match TRBD1. The V gene's germline CDR1 is MNHNY and CDR2 SVGAGI (reference sequence). J was trimmed by 7 bases and V by 5 bases; bases with no gene match: 6. The CDR3 has 13 amino acids. CDR3 nucleotide sequence: TGTGCCAGCAGTCTACAGGGGGATTTTGGCTACACCTTC. This encodes CASSLQGDFGYTF.

This chain joins TRBV6-2 or TRBV6-3 and TRBJ2-3, with TRBD2 identical over 7 bases. Trimming removed 2 bases from V and 6 bases from J; junction bases left unmatched: 8. The length of the CDR3 is 15 residues. Germline V gives CDR1 MNHEY, CDR2 SVGEGT. The chain's CDR3 is CASSYPGGLADTQYF. In DNA form, the CDR3 reads TGTGCCAGCAGTTACCCGGGGGGTTTAGCGGATACGCAGTATTTT.

CDR3 DNA sequence: TGTGCCAGTAGTATTGGGGGACAGGTGGTCACAGATACGCAGTATTTT. It codes for CASSIGGQVVTDTQYF. The chain joins TRBV19 to TRBJ2-3; 8 nucleotides align to TRBD1. The junction had 7 bases not matched to a gene; V was cut back by 3 bases and J by 2 bases. The CDR3 length is 16 residues. Per germline, CDR1 LNHDA and CDR2 SQIVND (reference sequence).

The J gene is TRBJ2-7, the V gene TRBV9; the D gene is possibly TRBD1 (6 bases). The CDR3 consists of 15 residues. V lost 4 bases and J 4 bases, leaving 18 bases between the germline ends. Germline V gives CDR1 SGDLS, CDR2 YYNGEE. CDR3 nucleotide sequence: TGTGCCAGCAGCCCTGTGCCCGGGACAAATTACGAGCAGTACTTC. Its protein product is CASSPVPGTNYEQYF.

The chain recombines TRBV6-1 with TRBJ2-3, with a weak D call TRBD1 (6 bases). V shed 2 bases and J shed 3 bases, with 12 bases lying between them. Germline V gives CDR1 MNHNS, CDR2 SASEGT. CDR3 size: 15 residues. The CDR3 DNA reads as TGTGCCAGCAGTGAACCAGGACAGCCTACAGATACGCAGTATTTT. Protein: CASSEPGQPTDTQYF.

This sequence joins TRBV18 and TRBJ2-7, with D possibly TRBD2 on 7 matching bases. The germline CDR1 and CDR2 sequences are KGHSH and LQKENI. Trimming took 2 bases from V and 5 from J, leaving 16 bases between them. The CDR3 is 15 amino acids. This CDR3 is CASSPIPGGPNEQYF. The CDR3, as DNA: TGTGCCAGCTCACCAATCCCCGGGGGGCCTAACGAGCAGTACTTC. The variable domain in full, completed from reference TRBV18 and TRBJ2-7, reads NAGVMQNPRHLVRRRGQEARLRCSPMKGHSHVYWYRQLPEEGLKFMVYLQKENIIDESGMPKERFSAEFPKEGPSILRIQQVVRGDSAAYFCASSPIPGGPNEQYFGPGTRLTVT.

V and J are TRBV5-1 and TRBJ2-2; 10 positions agree with TRBD1. The germline CDR1 and CDR2 sequences are SGHRS and YFSETQ. V lost 1 base and J lost 2; bases outside the gene matches: 5. The CDR3 runs to 17 residues. The CDR3 here is CASSLIRDRGNTGELFF. CDR3 in DNA: TGCGCCAGCAGCTTGATCAGGGACAGGGGAAACACCGGGGAGCTGTTTTTT.

This chain links TRBV19 with TRBJ1-1, with TRBD1 matching over 8 bases. Looked up from germline, CDR1 is LNHDA and CDR2 is SQIVND (reference sequence). V gave up 4 bases and J gave up 1 base; unmatched junction bases: 2. The CDR3 runs 14 residues. The CDR3 spells CASSNGQGNTEAFF. CDR3 DNA: TGTGCCAGTAGTAACGGACAGGGGAACACTGAAGCTTTCTTT.

V and J are TRBV5-1 and TRBJ2-3, with 11 bases aligning to TRBD2. J lost 6 bases, V lost 2 bases, and 8 bases had no gene match. The CDR3 has 16 residues. Germline V gene sequence: CDR1 SGHRS, CDR2 YFSETQ. In DNA, the CDR3 is TGCGCCAGCAGCTTTTCGGCTAGCGGGGGGATGGATACGCAGTATTTT. Translating gives CASSFSASGGMDTQYF.

There are a few counts of this clone. The chain recombines TRBV9 with TRBJ1-2; 7 bases are shared with TRBD1. This CDR3 spans 15 amino acids. Germline assignment: CDR1 SGDLS and CDR2 YYNGEE. V was clipped by 4 bases and J by 5 bases; unmatched bases: 11. DNA of the CDR3: TGTGCCAGCAGCCGGGGACCGGGACAGCAATATGGCTACACCTTC. This sequence encodes CASSRGPGQQYGYTF.

The chain employs TRBV5-1 and TRBJ2-3, with D perhaps TRBD2 (6 bases). The CDR3 length is 16 residues. The germline V gene encodes CDR1 SGHRS and CDR2 YFSETQ. Trimming stripped 0 bases from V and 3 bases from J, with 14 bases between. CDR3 loop: CASSLAWGSGTDTQYF. CDR3 nucleotides: TGCGCCAGCAGCTTGGCCTGGGGGAGCGGGACAGATACGCAGTATTTT.

The rearrangement uses TRBV9 and TRBJ1-2; TRBD1 matches 7 bases. The CDR3 covers 12 residues. V was clipped by 3 bases and J by 8 bases; unmatched bases: 4. The germline CDR1 and CDR2 sequences are SGDLS and YYNGEE. The CDR3 loop is CASSATGSGYTF. The CDR3 coding sequence is TGTGCCAGCAGCGCGACAGGGTCGGGCTACACCTTC.

This rearrangement joins TRBV13 to TRBJ1-2; TRBD1 agrees at 10 bases. This CDR3 is built from 13 residues. V trimming: 5 bases; J trimming: 4 bases; junction bases outside the gene matches: 1. Germline-derived CDR1 and CDR2 are PRHDT and FYEKMQ (reference sequence). As DNA, the CDR3 is TGTGCCAGCAGCCGGGACAGGGGCTATGGCTACACCTTC. This gives the protein CASSRDRGYGYTF.